The 25 T cell receptor beta chains presented below share a single source sample, sequenced in a study of shared clonotypes between healthy human individuals. The table came from immunoSEQ multiplex PCR; TCRdb's copy has only in-frame clones and leaves some out. The repertoire holds about 2.2 million clones, with approximately 94% as singletons. Naive CD8 cells, CD45RO-negative and positively selected for CCR7, excluded terminally differentiated effector memory CD45RA+ cells. The source material was naive CD8+ T cells from PBMCs. Source of these receptors: a man younger than 35 in good health. Some clones in this sample may be carry-over from other donors' samples.

The chain carries TRBV15 and TRBJ2-7, with D perhaps assigned TRBD1 or TRBD2 (6 bases each). This CDR3 has 14 residues. V was pared by 3 bases and J by 2 bases, with 11 bases between. Germline CDR1 LNHNV, CDR2 YYDKDF (reference sequence). The CDR3 DNA reads TGTGCCACCAGCAGTAGAAGGGGGGCCTACGAGCAGTACTTC. Translating it yields CATSSRRGAYEQYF. Complete variable domain (other parts from reference TRBV15 and TRBJ2-7): DAMVIQNPRYQVTQFGKPVTLSCSQTLNHNVMYWYQQKSSQAPKLLFHYYDKDFNNEADTPDNFQSRRPNTSFCFLDIRSPGLGDTAMYLCATSSRRGAYEQYFGPGTRLTVT.

The rearrangement links TRBV28 to TRBJ2-3; TRBD2 aligns across 12 bases. V lost 1 base and J lost 3; bases outside the gene matches: 11. The CDR3 consists of 19 residues. Germline lookup yields CDR1 MDHEN and CDR2 SYDVKM. CDR3 bases: TGTGCCAGCAGTTTATTGTTAGCTAGCGGGAGGGCCGGGACAGATACGCAGTATTTT. The encoded protein is CASSLLLASGRAGTDTQYF.

The chain carries TRBV7-9 and TRBJ2-5, with TRBD1 matching 7 bases. The CDR3 consists of 15 residues. Germline CDR1 reads SEHNR; CDR2 reads FQNEAQ (reference sequence). J was trimmed by 1 base and V by 4 bases; bases with no gene match: 6. CDR3 loop: CASSYGQDPQETQYF. The CDR3 DNA follows: TGTGCCAGCAGCTATGGACAGGACCCCCAAGAGACCCAGTACTTC.

J is TRBJ2-3 and V is TRBV15, with 7 positions matching TRBD1. The germline V gene has CDR1 LNHNV and CDR2 YYDKDF (reference sequence). J was trimmed by 0 bases and V by 5 bases; bases with no gene match: 5. This CDR3 is built from 15 residues. DNA of the CDR3: TGTGCCACCAGCCGGGACAGACTTAGCACAGATACGCAGTATTTT. It yields the protein CATSRDRLSTDTQYF.

The rearrangement links TRBV19 to TRBJ1-4; no firm D call. The CDR3 consists of 14 residues. Germline-derived CDR1 and CDR2 are LNHDA and SQIVND (reference sequence). Trimming cost V 6 bases and J 5 bases, with 13 bases left between them. CDR3 in amino acids: CASSIPYRNEKLFF. CDR3 DNA sequence: TGTGCCAGTAGCATTCCATACCGGAATGAAAAACTGTTTTTT.

V and J are TRBV11-1 and TRBJ2-1, with TRBD2 identical over 10 bases. CDR1 is SGHAT and CDR2 is FQDESV in the germline V gene (reference sequence). The CDR3 is made up of 16 amino acids. V lost 4 bases to trimming and J lost 2 bases; unmatched junction nucleotides: 5. The CDR3 loop is CASSSTAGGTYNEQFF. The CDR3, as DNA: TGTGCCAGCAGCTCAACAGCGGGAGGGACCTACAATGAGCAGTTCTTC.

The rearrangement links TRBV29-1 to TRBJ2-1; D gene uncertain. The CDR3 extends over 14 amino acids. V gave up 0 bases and J gave up 0 bases, with 6 bases separating them. CDR1 and CDR2 from the germline V gene are SQVTM and ANQGSEA. The chain's CDR3 is CSVEEPSSYNEQFF. For the CDR3, the DNA is TGCAGCGTTGAAGAACCCTCCTCCTACAATGAGCAGTTCTTC.

The chain recombines TRBV5-4 with TRBJ2-3; the D is unclear. V gave up 3 bases and J gave up 7 bases, with 12 bases separating them. Germline V gene sequence: CDR1 SGHNT, CDR2 YYREEE (reference sequence). The CDR3 runs to 13 residues. CDR3 in DNA: TGTGCCAGCAGCTCAGGCATCGCTAATACGCAGTATTTT. Translation gives CASSSGIANTQYF. The entire variable domain, with the rest obtained from reference TRBV5-4 and TRBJ2-3, is as follows: ETGVTQSPTHLIKTRGQQVTLRCSSQSGHNTVSWYQQALGQGPQFIFQYYREEENGRGNFPPRFSGLQFPNYSSELNVNALELDDSALYLCASSSGIANTQYFGPGTRLTVL.

The chain is built from TRBV18 and TRBJ1-3; no clear D. Deletions cut 0 bases from V and 3 bases from J, with 3 bases between. The CDR3 covers 13 residues. CDR1 is KGHSH, CDR2 LQKENI, per germline. The CDR3 protein is CASSPPDGNTIYF. The DNA for the CDR3 is TGTGCCAGCTCACCACCGGATGGAAACACCATATATTTT.

The chain joins TRBV6-6 to TRBJ1-2; D not resolved. Trimming pared 2 bases from V and 3 bases from J, leaving 1 base between. Germline V gives CDR1 MNHNY, CDR2 SVGAGI (reference sequence). CDR3 length: 11 amino acids. CDR3 in DNA: TGTGCCAGCAGTTACCACTATGGCTACACCTTC. This encodes CASSYHYGYTF.

The genes are TRBV7-9 and TRBJ2-2; TRBD1 matches 7 bases. V gave up 7 bases and J gave up 1 base; unmatched junction bases: 0. Germline V gene data show CDR1 as SEHNR and CDR2 as FQNEAQ (reference sequence). The CDR3 sequence is 13 residues long. CDR3 DNA sequence: TGTGCCAGCAACAGGGGGAACACCGGGGAGCTGTTTTTT. Amino acids: CASNRGNTGELFF. The full variable domain, with the rest looked up from reference TRBV7-9 and TRBJ2-2, is DTGVSQNPRHKITKRGQNVTFRCDPISEHNRLYWYRQTLGQGPEFLTYFQNEAQLEKSRLLSDRFSAERPKGSFSTLEIQRTEQGDSAMYLCASNRGNTGELFFGEGSRLTVL.

This chain joins TRBV4-1 and TRBJ1-2; D is unresolved. Germline V gene lookup returns CDR1 MGHRA and CDR2 YSYEKL. Trimming pared 1 base from V and 4 bases from J, leaving 10 bases between. The CDR3 spans 14 residues. The CDR3 sequence: CASSQGAASYGYTF. The CDR3 DNA follows: TGCGCCAGCAGCCAAGGTGCTGCGTCCTATGGCTACACCTTC.

The DNA of the CDR3 is TGTGCCAGTGGCCCCGGCAGTCAAGAGACCCAGTACTTC. This gives the protein CASGPGSQETQYF. The rearrangement links TRBV27 to TRBJ2-5; D not certain. The CDR3 loop spans 13 amino acids. Germline V gives CDR1 MNHEY, CDR2 SMNVEV (reference sequence). Trimming cost V 9 bases and J 2 bases, with 13 bases left between them.

V usage is TRBV5-6 and J usage is TRBJ1-5; TRBD1 might be the D (5 bases). The length of the CDR3 is 14 residues. In germline, CDR1 is SGHDT, CDR2 YYEEEE. The V end was cut by 0 bases, the J end by 5 bases, with 9 bases between. This CDR3 reads CASSLGAGHQPQHF. The CDR3 coding sequence is TGTGCCAGCAGCTTGGGGGCAGGGCATCAGCCCCAGCATTTT. The whole variable domain, filled in from reference TRBV5-6 and TRBJ1-5, reads DAGVTQSPTHLIKTRGQQVTLRCSPKSGHDTVSWYQQALGQGPQFIFQYYEEEERQRGNFPDRFSGHQFPNYSSELNVNALLLGDSALYLCASSLGAGHQPQHFGDGTRLSIL.

About this clone: Other nucleotide sequences in the sample specify the same CDR3. The V and J genes are TRBV7-6 and TRBJ2-5; TRBD2 matches at 11 bases. The junction had 2 bases not matched to a gene; V was cut back by 3 bases and J by 5 bases. The CDR3 is 14 amino acids. The germline V gene has CDR1 SGHVS and CDR2 FNYEAQ. The CDR3 bases are TGTGCCAGCAGCTTTAGCGGGAGGGGGGAGACCCAGTACTTC. Translating it yields CASSFSGRGETQYF.

The chain recombines TRBV27 with TRBJ1-1; D unresolved. Germline V gene data show CDR1 as MNHEY and CDR2 as SMNVEV (reference sequence). The CDR3 sequence is 13 residues long. V was pared by 0 bases and J by 8 bases, with 10 bases between. Written as DNA, the CDR3 is TGTGCCAGCAGTTTATCGTGGCGCGCGGAAGCTTTCTTT. Protein product: CASSLSWRAEAFF.

This clone was detected only once. The chain carries TRBV9 and TRBJ1-1; D is possibly TRBD1 (5 bases). Looked up from germline, CDR1 is SGDLS and CDR2 is YYNGEE. The length of the CDR3 is 15 residues. Between the trimmed V and J ends, which lost 3 bases and 3 bases, there was a span of 15 bases. CDR3 loop: CASSAPSGLDTEAFF. The CDR3 nucleotides read TGTGCCAGCAGCGCGCCCTCGGGGCTGGACACTGAAGCTTTCTTT.

This clone has only one observation. V gene TRBV6-5 combines with J gene TRBJ1-1; D is perhaps TRBD1 (5 bases). Looked up from germline, CDR1 is MNHEY and CDR2 is SVGAGI. The V and J ends lost 7 bases and 1 base respectively, with 13 bases between them. CDR3 length: 14 residues. The CDR3 protein is CASNKGGENTEAFF. DNA for the CDR3: TGTGCCAGCAATAAGGGAGGGGAGAACACTGAAGCTTTCTTT.

The chain combines TRBV4-3 with TRBJ1-5; TRBD1 might be the D (5 bases). Between the trimmed V and J ends, which lost 1 base and 3 bases, there was a span of 10 bases. The V gene's germline CDR1 is LGHNA and CDR2 YSLEER. There are 15 residues in the CDR3. CDR3 bases: TGCGCCAGCAGCCAAGTGGCGGGGGACAATCAGCCCCAGCATTTT. Protein: CASSQVAGDNQPQHF.

The J gene is TRBJ2-1, the V gene TRBV30; 7 positions agree with TRBD2. The germline V gene encodes CDR1 GTSNPN and CDR2 SVGIG (reference sequence). Trimming removed 0 bases from V and 7 bases from J; junction bases left unmatched: 0. The CDR3 spans 12 residues. In DNA, the CDR3 is TGTGCCTGGAGTGTACTAGCGAATGAGCAGTTCTTC. Its translation is CAWSVLANEQFF. The entire variable domain, with the rest obtained from reference TRBV30 and TRBJ2-1, is as follows: SQTIHQWPATLVQPVGSPLSLECTVEGTSNPNLYWYRQAAGRGLQLLFYSVGIGQISSEVPQNLSASRPQDRQFILSSKKLLLSDSGFYLCAWSVLANEQFFGPGTRLTVL.

J is TRBJ2-6 and V is TRBV6-5; perhaps TRBD2 as D (5 bases). This CDR3 has 15 residues. Germline CDR1 and CDR2: MNHEY and SVGAGI. The ends were cut back, 2 bases at V and 2 bases at J, with 7 bases in the middle. As DNA, the CDR3 is TGTGCCAGCAGTTACAAGGAGGCTGGGGCCAACGTCCTGACTTTC. This encodes CASSYKEAGANVLTF.

The chain joins TRBV2 to TRBJ2-3, with D unresolved. Germline CDR1 reads SNHLY; CDR2 reads FYNNEI. The CDR3 has 13 residues. The V gene lost 6 bases and the J gene lost 6 bases, with 13 bases spanning the gap. The CDR3 DNA follows: TGTGCCAGCAGGGGCGATAGTTCCGATACGCAGTATTTT. This translates into CASRGDSSDTQYF.

About this clone: One end of the junction fails to match germline, which may point to a read error. V gene TRBV29-1 combines with J gene TRBJ2-1, with D possibly TRBD2 on 6 matching bases. CDR1 and CDR2 from the germline V gene are SQVTM and ANQGSEA. CDR3 length equals 11 residues. The DNA for the CDR3 is TGCAGCGTTGAAGGGGCGGGCCGCGGGGTCTTC. Its translation is CSVEGAGRGVF.

V and J are TRBV25-1 and TRBJ2-1, with 10 bases aligning to TRBD2. In germline, CDR1 is MGHDK, CDR2 SYGVNS. This CDR3 has 17 amino acids. The trim removed 1 base at V and 8 bases at J, leaving 11 bases unmatched. This chain's CDR3 is CASSELKREGRGDEQFF. The CDR3 DNA reads TGTGCCAGCAGTGAATTGAAGCGGGAGGGCCGAGGGGATGAGCAGTTCTTC.

V usage is TRBV7-6 and J usage is TRBJ2-2, with 8 positions matching TRBD1. Germline V CDR1 and CDR2: SGHVS, FNYEAQ. This CDR3 contains 16 residues. Trimming removed 5 bases from V and 3 bases from J; junction bases left unmatched: 8. The CDR3 loop reads CASSTRTGRYTGELFF. Written as DNA, the CDR3 is TGTGCCAGCAGCACCCGGACAGGGCGGTACACCGGGGAGCTGTTTTTT.